A single sample is the source of the 15 T cell receptor beta chains below, sequenced in a study of T cell repertoires in cytomegalovirus infection. These receptors' antigens are unknown. TCRdb ran MiXCR on the reads and lists one entry per CDR3 protein. Found here are approximately 910,000 distinct CDR3 sequences, roughly 30% of them singletons; the top ten hold around 15%. Sequencing was performed on cultured CD8+ T cells from PBMCs, taken from culture after CMV antigen stimulation. The receptor set was obtained from a human donor in good health (CMV status not recorded). Some clones in this sample may be carry-over from other donors' samples.

This clonotype turned up a few times. The gene calls are TRBV6-1 and TRBJ1-2; 7 bases agree with TRBD1. Germline CDR1 is MNHNS and CDR2 is SASEGT. The junction had 18 bases not matched to a gene; V was cut back by 7 bases and J by 13 bases. The CDR3 has 14 amino acids. The CDR3 sequence is CASTPIGTALRSTF. For the CDR3, the DNA is TGTGCCAGCACCCCCATCGGGACAGCCCTCCGGAGCACCTTC.

This clonotype occurred a few times. The chain carries TRBV10-3 and TRBJ2-3, with 8 bases lining up with TRBD2. The germline CDR1 and CDR2 sequences are ENHRY and SYGVKD. The CDR3 extends over 17 amino acids. Trimming cost V 3 bases and J 4 bases; bases outside gene matches: 12. This CDR3 is CAISDVAGGPRPDTQYF. CDR3 in DNA: TGTGCCATCAGTGACGTGGCGGGGGGACCTCGGCCAGATACGCAGTATTTT.

This clonotype was detected only a few times. The chain employs TRBV7-8 and TRBJ1-1; D is perhaps TRBD1 (6 bases). CDR1 is SGHVS and CDR2 is FQNEAQ in the germline V gene. V dropped 4 bases and J dropped 2 bases, with 11 bases sitting between them. The CDR3 length is 14 residues. This chain's CDR3 is CASSSDSRNTEAFF. CDR3 nucleotides: TGTGCCAGCAGCTCGGACAGCCGCAACACTGAAGCTTTCTTT.

The chain joins TRBV20-1 to TRBJ1-2; D gene uncertain. The germline CDR1 and CDR2 sequences are DFQATT and SNEGSKA (reference sequence). The CDR3 spans 14 residues. The V end lost 0 bases, the J end lost 5 bases, and 13 bases lay between the germline ends. The CDR3 sequence: CSARDLRIPYGYTF. Written as DNA, the CDR3 is TGCAGTGCTAGAGATTTACGGATCCCGTATGGCTACACCTTC.

This clonotype was counted at least ten times. This rearrangement joins TRBV12-3 or TRBV12-4 to TRBJ1-5; D possibly corresponds to TRBD1 (6 bases). V lost 2 bases to trimming and J lost 4 bases, with 12 bases between them. This CDR3 contains 15 residues. CDR3 protein: CASSLKGDTNQPQHF. The CDR3 coding sequence is TGTGCCAGCAGTTTAAAGGGGGACACAAATCAGCCCCAGCATTTT.

V gene TRBV6-2 or TRBV6-3 combines with J gene TRBJ1-1; perhaps TRBD1 as D (5 bases). CDR1 and CDR2 from the germline V gene are MNHEY and SVGEGT. Trimming removed 5 bases from V and 4 bases from J, with 11 bases in between. This CDR3 is 13 amino acids long. CDR3 in amino acids: CASSGTPGTEAFF. CDR3 DNA: TGTGCCAGCAGTGGGACCCCGGGCACTGAAGCTTTCTTT.

The sample holds a few counts of this clonotype. The chain has TRBV6-1 and TRBJ2-1, with D perhaps TRBD2 (7 bases). The V gene lost 4 bases and the J gene lost 8 bases, with 21 bases spanning the gap. Germline CDR1 reads MNHNS; CDR2 reads SASEGT. The CDR3 consists of 16 residues. CDR3 DNA sequence: TGTGCCAGCAGTGGGCCCTGGGGGGGGGGCCGGGATGAGCAGTTCTTC. Amino acid sequence: CASSGPWGGGRDEQFF.

The table lists this clonotype with many counts. The rearrangement links TRBV7-9 to TRBJ2-7; weak D call: TRBD1 (5 bases). Germline CDR1 is SEHNR and CDR2 is FQNEAQ (reference sequence). Trimming removed 5 bases at V and 2 bases at J, with 16 bases between. This CDR3 is 15 amino acids long. The CDR3, as DNA: TGTGCCAGCAGCCCCCCGGGTGAAGGGGCCTACGAGCAGTACTTC. It specifies CASSPPGEGAYEQYF.

A few counts support this clonotype. The J gene is TRBJ2-1, the V gene TRBV5-6; 8 bases line up with TRBD1. The CDR3 covers 15 residues. Unmatched junction bases numbered 4, after V lost 0 bases and J lost 5 bases. From germline, CDR1 is SGHDT and CDR2 YYEEEE. CDR3 region: CASSLGWTGHNEQFF. Written as DNA, the CDR3 is TGTGCCAGCAGCTTGGGGTGGACAGGGCACAATGAGCAGTTCTTC.

This clonotype was found a few times. The chain is built from TRBV9 and TRBJ2-1; D might be TRBD1 (5 bases). V was shortened by 0 bases and J by 4 bases, with 11 bases between the two germline ends. Germline CDR1 is SGDLS and CDR2 is YYNGEE. The CDR3 length is 15 residues. The CDR3 DNA reads as TGTGCCAGCAGCGTAGTAGGGCAGGGTTACAATGAGCAGTTCTTC. Amino acids: CASSVVGQGYNEQFF.

Turning to this clonotype: A single base separates this from a much larger clone, so it may be a read error. The J gene is TRBJ1-1, the V gene TRBV7-8; no definite D call. CDR3 length: 10 amino acids. The ends were cut back, 5 bases at V and 12 bases at J, with 10 bases in the middle. The germline V gene encodes CDR1 SGHVS and CDR2 FQNEAQ. The CDR3 region is CASSPTETFF. CDR3 nucleotide sequence: TGTGCCAGCAGCCCGACGGAAACTTTCTTT.

The chain links TRBV18 to TRBJ1-5, with D perhaps TRBD1 (5 bases). CDR1 is KGHSH, CDR2 LQKENI, per germline. The CDR3 is 17 residues long. V shed 2 bases and J shed 2 bases, with 16 bases lying between them. The CDR3 here is CASSPSLRVEGNQPQHF. DNA of the CDR3: TGTGCCAGCTCACCAAGTCTCAGGGTGGAGGGCAATCAGCCCCAGCATTTT.

In this sample, this clonotype turned up a few times. J is TRBJ1-1 and V is TRBV5-5, with a possible D match to TRBD1 (5 bases). Trimming took off 0 bases at V and 2 bases at J, with 17 bases between the two ends. CDR1 and CDR2 from the germline V gene are SGHKS and YYEKEE (reference sequence). This CDR3 is 17 amino acids long. DNA of the CDR3: TGTGCCAGCAGCTTGGAAGGGGAGTGGGACTACAACACTGAAGCTTTCTTT. This gives the protein CASSLEGEWDYNTEAFF.

This clonotype was detected a few times. The chain is built from TRBV9 and TRBJ2-3, with a tentative D call TRBD2 (6 bases). The V gene lost 3 bases and the J gene lost 1 base, with 18 bases spanning the gap. The CDR3 contains 17 residues. The germline CDR1 and CDR2 sequences are SGDLS and YYNGEE. The chain's CDR3 is CASSAGTVPWGTDTQYF. CDR3 DNA sequence: TGTGCCAGCAGCGCCGGGACTGTACCTTGGGGCACAGATACGCAGTATTTT.

This clonotype has more than one count but fewer than ten. Likely a read error: the CDR3 ends without its conserved phenylalanine or tryptophan. The rearrangement uses TRBV11-3 and TRBJ2-1, with D possibly matching TRBD2 (5 bases). Deletions cut 2 bases from V and 4 bases from J, with 12 bases between. CDR1 SGHNT and CDR2 YENEEA come from the germline V gene. This CDR3 contains 15 residues. As DNA, the CDR3 is TGTGCCAGCAGCTTACGGACGGGGATATACAATGAGCAGTTCTTA. It codes for CASSLRTGIYNEQFL.